This T cell receptor (beta chain) derives from a study of T cells after yellow fever vaccination. Overall study: Preparation of the low-cell-number fractions used SMART-Seq v4 Ultra Low Input.

This CDR3 comprises 14 residues. Germline V gene sequence: CDR1 MNHNS, CDR2 SASEGT. The V end lost 7 bases, the J end lost 3 bases, and 15 bases lay between the germline ends. The TCR cDNA carried a universal primer site and UMIs from 5'RACE template switching. Each CDR3 protein is one row after TCRdb ran MiXCR on the 5' RACE reads. The repertoire consists of around 340,000 distinct CDR3 sequences, with about an eighth occurring once and the leading ten covering approximately 3.4%. The study's findings and limits: Repertoires obtained by FACS sorting could include abundant clonotypes that entered as contaminants from the bulk population. Weaker overall, the secondary response nonetheless peaked faster (day 5 versus 15).

In this sample, this clonotype turned up a few times. Its antigen is currently unknown. Sequenced material: CD4+ T cells sorted from PBMCs, taken 15 days after the yellow fever booster vaccination. The clonotype was recovered from a man younger than 35 who received the YFV17D yellow fever vaccine. V usage is TRBV6-1 and J usage is TRBJ2-5, with D unresolved. The CDR3 DNA follows: TGTGCCAGCATACGGGCAGGTGAGGAAGAGACCCAGTACTTC. Protein sequence: CASIRAGEEETQYF.